The rows below give T cell receptor beta chains drawn from one sample of a study of T cell responses to AZD1222 COVID-19 vaccine. The assay was immunoSEQ multiplex PCR, and TCRdb's table has in-frame clones only and misses some. The data contain 75,000 to 95,000 clones, approximately 81% of them singletons. Specimen: peripheral blood, collected on day 0 of AZD1222 vaccination. Source of these receptors: an adult in good health. Each CDR3 is given with its conserved first and last residue. Each record gives: D gene, J gene, V gene, clone size, CDR3 DNA, CDR3 protein. A D gene is named only where the DNA matches it firmly. For some rows the clone size is stated as once, few or many, or as a class when expanded; others skip it.

d_gene: NA
j_gene: TRBJ1-1
v_gene: TRBV5-3
abundance: NA
CDR3nt: TGTGCCAGAATCTTCGATGGGGCAGGGTTTAACACTGAAGCTTTCTTT
CDR3aa: CARIFDGAGFNTEAFF

d_gene: TRBD2
j_gene: TRBJ2-2
v_gene: TRBV3-1/TRBV3-2
abundance: once
CDR3nt: TGTGCCAGCAGCCAAGATCTGGATCGGTCGGCTAGCGGGAACACCGGGGAGCTGTTTTTT
CDR3aa: CASSQDLDRSASGNTGELFF

d_gene: NA
j_gene: TRBJ2-7
v_gene: TRBV15
abundance: once
CDR3nt: TGTGCCACCAGCAGGGAACTACAGGCCTACGAGCAGTACTTC
CDR3aa: CATSRELQAYEQYF

d_gene: NA
j_gene: TRBJ2-2
v_gene: TRBV12-3/TRBV12-4
abundance: NA
CDR3nt: TGTGCCAGCAGTTTGATTACAACCGGGGAGCTGTTTTTT
CDR3aa: CASSLITTGELFF

d_gene: NA
j_gene: TRBJ2-7
v_gene: TRBV5-1
abundance: NA
CDR3nt: TGCGCCAGCACGGTGAGGCGGGTCGAGCAGTACTTC
CDR3aa: CASTVRRVEQYF

d_gene: NA
j_gene: TRBJ2-5
v_gene: TRBV6-2/TRBV6-3
abundance: once
CDR3nt: TGTGCCAGCAGTTGGGCCGGGGTACAAGAGACCCAGTACTTC
CDR3aa: CASSWAGVQETQYF

d_gene: NA
j_gene: TRBJ1-2
v_gene: TRBV3-1/TRBV3-2
abundance: NA
CDR3nt: TGTGCCAGCAGCCCGAAGGGGCACAGGAACTATGGCTACACCTTC
CDR3aa: CASSPKGHRNYGYTF

d_gene: NA
j_gene: TRBJ2-2
v_gene: TRBV5-5
abundance: NA
CDR3nt: TGTGCCAGCAGCTCCGGCGGCGCTTGGGGGGAGCTGTTTTTT
CDR3aa: CASSSGGAWGELFF

d_gene: TRBD1
j_gene: TRBJ2-6
v_gene: TRBV12-5
abundance: NA
CDR3nt: TGTGCTAGTGGTTTGGTTTACAGGAGGACAGGGATCCCTCTAACGGGGGCCAACGTCCTGACTTTC
CDR3aa: CASGLVYRRTGIPLTGANVLTF

d_gene: NA
j_gene: TRBJ2-7
v_gene: TRBV10-3
abundance: NA
CDR3nt: TGTGCCATCAGGGGCTCCCCCTACGAGCAGTACTTC
CDR3aa: CAIRGSPYEQYF

d_gene: NA
j_gene: TRBJ2-3
v_gene: TRBV19
abundance: once
CDR3nt: TGTGCCAGTTCCAGGGGCGTCACAGATACGCAGTATTTT
CDR3aa: CASSRGVTDTQYF

d_gene: NA
j_gene: TRBJ2-1
v_gene: TRBV21-1
abundance: NA
CDR3nt: TGTGCCAGCAGCGGGCCTGAGCAGTTCTTC
CDR3aa: CASSGPEQFF

d_gene: NA
j_gene: TRBJ1-1
v_gene: TRBV10-1
abundance: NA
CDR3nt: TGCGCCAGCAGTGAGCCCGGCGGGAACACTGAAGCTTTCTTT
CDR3aa: CASSEPGGNTEAFF